This T cell receptor beta chain was found in a study of T cell responses to AZD1222 COVID-19 vaccine. Only in-frame clones appear in the TCRdb table, and some are missing; sequencing was by immunoSEQ multiplex PCR. This sample has approximately 130,000 clones, with 80% to 90% found just once. CDR3 length equals 14 residues. Germline V gene lookup returns CDR1 SGHNT and CDR2 YENEEA. The trim removed 4 bases at V and 10 bases at J, leaving 6 bases unmatched. Source: peripheral blood, taken 28 days after the second AZD1222 dose. The TCR sequence derives from an adult who received the AZD1222 COVID-19 vaccine. The chain recombines TRBV11-3 with TRBJ1-6; TRBD1 matches at 8 bases. The CDR3 region has the DNA TGTGCCAGCAGCTCGGGACAGGAGGGATCACCCCTCCACTTT. This sequence encodes CASSSGQEGSPLHF.